These T cell receptor beta chains were read from a single sample in a study of cytotoxic CD8 clonotypes in ibrutinib-treated CLL. Assay: immunoSEQ multiplex PCR; the TCRdb copy retains only in-frame clones and omits some. In the table there are 95,000 to 100,000 clones, approximately 80% of which are singletons. The specimen comprised PBMCs, sampled after 12 months of ibrutinib treatment. These receptors were taken from a human donor with chronic lymphocytic leukemia. CDR3s include the opening cysteine and the closing phenylalanine or tryptophan. D genes are given only for firm matches. Only some rows state a clone size, as once, few, many or a class for expanded clones.

abundance	d_gene	v_gene	j_gene	len	CDR3nt	CDR3aa
-	-	TRBV11-2	TRBJ2-7	14	TGTGCCAGCAGCACAAGTCCCAACTCCTACGAGCAGTACTTC	CASSTSPNSYEQYF
-	-	TRBV5-1	TRBJ2-3	15	TGCGCCAGCAGCTTGAGGGGGGAACAGGTGGATACGCAGTATTTT	CASSLRGEQVDTQYF
once	-	TRBV4-1	TRBJ1-4	15	TGCGCCAGCAGCCTCAGAGGGGGACCCAATGAAAAACTGTTTTTT	CASSLRGGPNEKLFF
-	-	TRBV12-5	TRBJ1-1	13	TGTGCTAGTGCCCTGACAGGGAACACTGAAGCTTTCTTT	CASALTGNTEAFF
-	TRBD2	TRBV6-1	TRBJ2-5	15	TGTGCCAGCAGGGAACTAGCGGGGGCTCAAGAGACCCAGTACTTC	CASRELAGAQETQYF
-	-	TRBV7-2	TRBJ2-7	15	TGTGCCAGCAGCTTAAACGGGGACGGAGCCTACGAGCAGTACTTC	CASSLNGDGAYEQYF
-	-	TRBV5-4	TRBJ2-1	15	TGTGCCAGCAGCTTGTGGGCAGCCTCCTACAATGAACAGTTCTTC	CASSLWAASYNEQFF
-	-	TRBV6-1	TRBJ1-2	15	TGTGCCAGCAGGAGAGGGACCGAGACTAACTATGGCTACACCTTC	CASRRGTETNYGYTF
-	-	TRBV7-2	TRBJ1-5	14	TGTGCCAGCAGCTTACCCGGGTTTAATCAGCCCCAGCATTTT	CASSLPGFNQPQHF
-	TRBD1	TRBV30	TRBJ2-7	14	TGTGCCTGGAGTGTCCGGGACAGATTCTACGAGCAGTACTTC	CAWSVRDRFYEQYF
-	-	TRBV7-2	TRBJ1-1	14	TGTGCCAGCAGCTTAGTGGGGGCGGACACTGAAGCTTTCTTT	CASSLVGADTEAFF
-	-	TRBV6-5	TRBJ1-4	14	TGTGCCAGCAGGCGGGCCGGAGGTAATGAAAAACTGTTTTTT	CASRRAGGNEKLFF
few	TRBD1	TRBV25-1	TRBJ2-7	15	TGTGCCAGCACCCGGTCCGGGACAGGGATCTACGAGCAGTACTTC	CASTRSGTGIYEQYF
-	-	TRBV29-1	TRBJ2-1	15	TGCAGCGTTGTGCTAGTCCCCGGGTCGAGCAATGAGCAGTTCTTC	CSVVLVPGSSNEQFF
many	-	TRBV7-9	TRBJ1-3	13	TGTGCCGGCGAGCGGGCGGCTGGAAACACCATATATTTT	CAGERAAGNTIYF
once	-	TRBV6-1	TRBJ1-1	14	TGTGCCAGCAGTGACCCTGGTTTGGGTCGAGGGGCTTTCTTT	CASSDPGLGRGAFF
-	TRBD1	TRBV15	TRBJ2-3	15	TGTGCCACCAGCAGAGATTCCCAGGGGGTGGATACGCAGTATTTT	CATSRDSQGVDTQYF
-	-	TRBV7-2	TRBJ2-5	15	TGTGCCAGCAGCTTAGACTCCGGGGGTGTGGAGACCCAGTACTTC	CASSLDSGGVETQYF
-	TRBD1	TRBV28	TRBJ2-7	13	TGTGCCAGCAGCCGGACAGGGGGATACGAGCAGTACTTC	CASSRTGGYEQYF
-	-	TRBV7-9	TRBJ2-1	16	TGTGCCTATATTCCCGGGGGGACAGGATCCCGCAATGAGCAGTTCTTC	CAYIPGGTGSRNEQFF
-	-	TRBV18	TRBJ1-3	14	TGTGCCAGCTCACGATTAAACTCTGGAAACACCATATATTTT	CASSRLNSGNTIYF
-	TRBD1	TRBV5-1	TRBJ2-7	17	TGCGCCAGCAGCTTGGGATCCGGGGACAGGCAAACCTACGAGCAGTACTTC	CASSLGSGDRQTYEQYF
-	-	TRBV7-9	TRBJ1-3	16	TGTGCCAGCAGCTTAGCGGCCGGGGGGGGCCGGGACACCATATATTTT	CASSLAAGGGRDTIYF
-	-	TRBV5-1	TRBJ2-5	14	TGCGCCAGCAGCTTGAACAGGGACCGAGAGACCCAGTACTTC	CASSLNRDRETQYF
-	-	TRBV11-3	TRBJ2-7	14	TGTGCCAGCAGCTTAGTTGTTGGGACCTACGAGCAGTACTTC	CASSLVVGTYEQYF
few	-	TRBV6-1	TRBJ1-2	15	TGTGCCAGCAGTGAAAGGTTTGGAGCACTTTATGGCTACACCTTC	CASSERFGALYGYTF
-	-	TRBV11-1	TRBJ2-2	14	TGTGCCACCAGGACGCGCTTTAACACCGGGGAGCTGTTTTTT	CATRTRFNTGELFF
-	TRBD1	TRBV19	TRBJ1-5	14	TGTGCCAGTAGTACAACAGGGGGCAATCAGCCCCAGCATTTT	CASSTTGGNQPQHF
-	TRBD1	TRBV30	TRBJ2-3	16	TGTGCCTGGAGTCTTGGGACAGGGACTAGCACAGATACGCAGTATTTT	CAWSLGTGTSTDTQYF
-	-	TRBV7-3	TRBJ2-3	15	TGTGCCAGCAGCCAACAGGGTTCTCGCACAGATACGCAGTATTTT	CASSQQGSRTDTQYF
-	-	TRBV7-2	TRBJ1-2	14	TGTGCCAGCAGCCCAATGATGTCTAACTATGGCTACACCTTC	CASSPMMSNYGYTF
-	TRBD1	TRBV4-2	TRBJ1-2	15	TGTGCCAGCAGCCCAGGAACAGGGGGCGGCTATGGCTACACCTTC	CASSPGTGGGYGYTF
once	TRBD1	TRBV6-1	TRBJ1-1	14	TGTGCCAGCACCAAGACAGGGATGAACACTGAAGCTTTCTTT	CASTKTGMNTEAFF
-	-	TRBV15	TRBJ2-3	15	TGTGCCACCAGCAGAGAAGGTTTCGGCACAGATACGCAGTATTTT	CATSREGFGTDTQYF